A selection of T cell receptor beta chains follows, all from one sample in a study of cytomegalovirus exposure and HLA in healthy donors. Clones were read by immunoSEQ multiplex PCR, and TCRdb kept only the in-frame ones, dropping some. The table lists under 110,000 clones, under 85% of them singletons. The sequencing input was PBMCs. The receptors were gathered from a woman aged 40 to 49 in good health and CMV-seronegative. Both conserved end residues are part of each CDR3. Each record gives: CDR3 protein, CDR3 DNA, CDR3 length, clone size, V gene, D gene, J gene. D genes are given only for firm matches. Clone size appears in some rows only: once, few, many, or a class for an expanded clone.

CDR3: CASSLAQGSTDTQYF; DNA: TGTGCCAGCAGCTTAGCGCAGGGGAGCACAGATACGCAGTATTTT; length: 15; size: -; V: TRBV7-9; D: -; J: TRBJ2-3
CDR3: CASSLYGAGAHEQYF; DNA: TGTGCCAGCAGCCTATACGGGGCAGGGGCCCACGAGCAGTACTTC; length: 15; size: -; V: TRBV7-9; D: -; J: TRBJ2-7
CDR3: CASSSLELPTSGRINEQYF; DNA: TGTGCCAGCAGCTCCCTAGAACTACCGACTAGCGGGAGGATCAACGAGCAGTACTTC; length: 19; size: -; V: TRBV5-4; D: TRBD2; J: TRBJ2-7
CDR3: CATQGRAYSNQPQHF; DNA: TGTGCCACCCAGGGGAGGGCATATAGCAATCAGCCCCAGCATTTT; length: 15; size: -; V: TRBV19; D: -; J: TRBJ1-5
CDR3: CASSAGTSGGRIQFF; DNA: TGTGCCAGCAGCGCGGGGACTAGCGGGGGGAGAATCCAGTTCTTC; length: 15; size: -; V: TRBV9; D: TRBD2; J: TRBJ2-1
CDR3: CSATGQGGTEAFF; DNA: TGCAGCGCTACGGGACAGGGTGGCACTGAAGCTTTCTTT; length: 13; size: few; V: TRBV29-1; D: TRBD1; J: TRBJ1-1
CDR3: CASSPRDNSYEQYF; DNA: TGTGCCAGCAGCCCCCGGGACAACTCCTACGAGCAGTACTTC; length: 14; size: -; V: TRBV7-9; D: -; J: TRBJ2-7
CDR3: CASSPFLSSGNTIYF; DNA: TGTGCCAGCAGCCCCTTTCTCTCTTCTGGAAACACCATATATTTT; length: 15; size: -; V: TRBV13; D: -; J: TRBJ1-3
CDR3: CASSSRGVGRGETQYF; DNA: TGTGCCAGCAGCTCACGGGGTGTGGGGCGGGGGGAGACCCAGTACTTC; length: 16; size: -; V: TRBV7-2; D: TRBD2; J: TRBJ2-5
CDR3: CAWSRRVNYEQYF; DNA: TGTGCCTGGAGTAGGCGGGTAAACTACGAGCAGTACTTC; length: 13; size: -; V: TRBV30; D: -; J: TRBJ2-7
CDR3: CASSGTSWGGEAYEQYF; DNA: TGTGCCAGCAGCGGGACATCCTGGGGGGGAGAGGCCTACGAGCAGTACTTC; length: 17; size: -; V: TRBV9; D: TRBD2; J: TRBJ2-7
CDR3: CSVNLNGVEYF; DNA: TGCAGCGTAAACCTTAACGGGGTTGAGTACTTC; length: 11; size: few; V: TRBV29-1; D: -; J: TRBJ2-7
CDR3: CASSQGNTEAFF; DNA: TGTGCCAGCAGCCAGGGGAACACTGAAGCTTTCTTT; length: 12; size: -; V: TRBV7-9; D: -; J: TRBJ1-1
CDR3: CASSGQGETYGYTF; DNA: TGTGCCAGCAGCGGACAGGGGGAAACCTATGGCTACACCTTC; length: 14; size: -; V: TRBV7-9; D: TRBD1; J: TRBJ1-2
CDR3: CATSRSRQPATNEKLFF; DNA: TGTGCCACCAGCAGGTCCCGACAGCCTGCAACTAATGAAAAACTGTTTTTT; length: 17; size: -; V: TRBV15; D: -; J: TRBJ1-4
CDR3: CASSLATVQNYGYTF; DNA: TGTGCCAGCAGCTTAGCGACAGTACAAAACTATGGCTACACCTTC; length: 15; size: -; V: TRBV7-9; D: -; J: TRBJ1-2
CDR3: CASSPGLRTLNTEAFF; DNA: TGTGCCAGCAGCCCTGGGCTTAGAACCCTAAACACTGAAGCTTTCTTT; length: 16; size: once; V: TRBV14; D: -; J: TRBJ1-1
CDR3: CSVETGAGGYTF; DNA: TGCAGCGTTGAGACAGGGGCAGGTGGCTACACCTTC; length: 12; size: -; V: TRBV29-1; D: TRBD1; J: TRBJ1-2
CDR3: CSVEDQWGLDF; DNA: TGCAGCGTTGAAGATCAGTGGGGCTTGGACTTC; length: 11; size: once; V: TRBV29-1; D: -; J: TRBJ2-5
CDR3: CASSRGLAGSTDTQYF; DNA: TGTGCTAGCAGCCGAGGACTAGCGGGTAGCACAGATACGCAGTATTTT; length: 16; size: -; V: TRBV7-7; D: TRBD2; J: TRBJ2-3
CDR3: CASRVTGSSYEQYF; DNA: TGTGCCAGCAGAGTGACAGGGAGCTCCTACGAGCAGTACTTC; length: 14; size: -; V: TRBV2; D: TRBD1; J: TRBJ2-7
CDR3: CSSSSATEISYEQYF; DNA: TGTTCCAGCAGCTCCGCGACGGAGATCTCCTACGAGCAGTACTTC; length: 15; size: -; V: TRBV7-9; D: -; J: TRBJ2-7